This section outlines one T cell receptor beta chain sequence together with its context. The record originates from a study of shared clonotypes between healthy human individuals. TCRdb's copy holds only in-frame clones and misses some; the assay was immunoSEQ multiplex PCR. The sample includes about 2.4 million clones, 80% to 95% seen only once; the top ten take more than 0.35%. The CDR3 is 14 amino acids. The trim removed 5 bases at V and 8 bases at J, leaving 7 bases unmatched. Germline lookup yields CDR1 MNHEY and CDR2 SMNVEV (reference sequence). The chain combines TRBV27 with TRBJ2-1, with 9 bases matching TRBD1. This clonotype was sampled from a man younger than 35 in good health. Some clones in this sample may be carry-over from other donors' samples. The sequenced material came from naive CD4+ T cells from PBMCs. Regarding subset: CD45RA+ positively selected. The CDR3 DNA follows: TGTGCCAGCAGTCCGCGACAGGGGGTATATGAGCAGTTCTTC. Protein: CASSPRQGVYEQFF.